This TCR beta chain appears in the sequencing data of a study of CD8 T cells in ankylosing spondylitis. Notes on the study in general: In synovial fluid and blood from reactive arthritis, some motif variants were previously reported. Disease-linked clones were CD8+ and relatively rare in peripheral blood. Researchers reportedly found disease-linked clones significantly enriched in matched ankylosing spondylitis synovial fluid. Made up of several highly homologous variants, a TCR beta motif appeared characteristic of ankylosing spondylitis blood.

This clonotype was seen ten or more times. The antigen is not known. Quantitative 5'-RACE with molecular barcodes generated TCR beta libraries. TCRdb processed the 5' RACE reads anew with MiXCR; each CDR3 protein has one entry. Of hundreds of thousands of distinct CDR3 sequences listed, about 25% are singletons. With V trimmed by 3 bases and J by 3 bases, 5 bases remained unmatched. The CDR3 runs 14 residues. Sample: blood, either unsorted or a sorted T cell fraction (not recorded which). The sequence was collected from a male donor with ankylosing spondylitis. The chain carries TRBV12-3 or TRBV12-4 and TRBJ2-7; 7 bases match TRBD1. Here the CDR3 reads CASSFTGESYEQYF. The CDR3 nucleotides are TGTGCCAGCAGTTTTACAGGGGAGAGCTACGAGCAGTACTTC.